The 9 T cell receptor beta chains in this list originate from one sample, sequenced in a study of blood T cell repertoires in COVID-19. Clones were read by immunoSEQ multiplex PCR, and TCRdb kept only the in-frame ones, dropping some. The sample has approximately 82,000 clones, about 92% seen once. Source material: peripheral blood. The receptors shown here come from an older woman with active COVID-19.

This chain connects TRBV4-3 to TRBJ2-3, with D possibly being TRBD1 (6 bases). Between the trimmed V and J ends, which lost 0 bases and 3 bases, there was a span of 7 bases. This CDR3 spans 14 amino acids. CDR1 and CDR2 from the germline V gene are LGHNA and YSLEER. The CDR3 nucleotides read TGCGCCAGCAGCCAAGATAGGGGGACAGATACGCAGTATTTT. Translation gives CASSQDRGTDTQYF.

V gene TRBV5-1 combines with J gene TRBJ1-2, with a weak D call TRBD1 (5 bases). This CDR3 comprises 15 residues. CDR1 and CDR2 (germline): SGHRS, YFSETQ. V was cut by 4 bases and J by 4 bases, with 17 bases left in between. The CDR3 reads CASSETGGRAYGYTF. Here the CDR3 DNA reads TGCGCCAGCAGCGAGACCGGGGGACGGGCCTATGGCTACACCTTC.

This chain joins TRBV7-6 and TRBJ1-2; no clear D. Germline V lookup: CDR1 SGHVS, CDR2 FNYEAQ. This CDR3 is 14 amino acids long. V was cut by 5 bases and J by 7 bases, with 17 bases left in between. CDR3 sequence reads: CASSLDSTTGGYTF. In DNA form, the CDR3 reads TGTGCCAGCAGCCTGGACTCCACCACGGGTGGCTACACCTTC.

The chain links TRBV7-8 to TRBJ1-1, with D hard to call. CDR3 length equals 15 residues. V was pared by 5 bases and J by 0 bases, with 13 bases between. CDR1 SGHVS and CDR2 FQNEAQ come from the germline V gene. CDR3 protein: CASSHGGTLNTEAFF. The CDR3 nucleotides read TGTGCCAGCAGCCACGGAGGAACCTTGAACACTGAAGCTTTCTTT.

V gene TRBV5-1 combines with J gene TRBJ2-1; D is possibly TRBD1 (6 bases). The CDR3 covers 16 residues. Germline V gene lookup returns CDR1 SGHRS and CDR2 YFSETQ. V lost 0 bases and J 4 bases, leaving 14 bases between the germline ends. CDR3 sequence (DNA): TGCGCCAGCAGCTTGGAGGGCAGGGGCGCATACAATGAGCAGTTCTTC. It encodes CASSLEGRGAYNEQFF.

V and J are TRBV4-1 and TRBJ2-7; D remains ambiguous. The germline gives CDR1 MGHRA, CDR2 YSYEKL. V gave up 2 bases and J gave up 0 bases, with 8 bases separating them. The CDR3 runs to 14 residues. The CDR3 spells CASSQFPSSYEQYF. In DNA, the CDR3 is TGCGCCAGCAGCCAATTTCCGAGCTCCTACGAGCAGTACTTC.

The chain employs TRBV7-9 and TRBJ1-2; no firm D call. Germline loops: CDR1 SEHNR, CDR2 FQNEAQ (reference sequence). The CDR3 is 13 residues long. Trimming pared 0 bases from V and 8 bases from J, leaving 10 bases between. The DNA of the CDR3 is TGTGCCAGCAGCTTAGCTAGCACGGGGGGCTACACCTTC. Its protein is CASSLASTGGYTF.

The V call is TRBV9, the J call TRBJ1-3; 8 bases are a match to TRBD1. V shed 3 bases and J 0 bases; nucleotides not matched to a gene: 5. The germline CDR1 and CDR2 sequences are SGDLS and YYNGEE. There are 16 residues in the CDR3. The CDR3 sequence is CASSDRQGISGNTIYF. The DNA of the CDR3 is TGTGCCAGCAGCGACCGACAGGGGATCTCTGGAAACACCATATATTTT.

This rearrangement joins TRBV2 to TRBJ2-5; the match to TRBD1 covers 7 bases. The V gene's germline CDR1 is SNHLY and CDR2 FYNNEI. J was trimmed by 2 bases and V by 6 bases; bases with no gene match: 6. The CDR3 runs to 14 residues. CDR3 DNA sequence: TGTGCCAGCAGACCCGGGACAGCTCAAGAGACCCAGTACTTC. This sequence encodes CASRPGTAQETQYF.